The 3 T cell receptor beta chains in this list originate from one sample, sequenced in a study of radiation and T cells in renal cell carcinoma. The method was immunoSEQ multiplex PCR; TCRdb's version includes in-frame clones alone and lacks a portion of them. The sample has under 55,000 clones, 83% seen once. Time point of the sample: baseline pretreatment blood. As to treatment: 15 Gy SBRT to primary tumor, nephrectomy 4 weeks later. Material: blood, obtained from a patient whose treatment included radiotherapy and nephrectomy. Receptor source: a woman in her 70s with renal cell carcinoma.

The chain has TRBV6-6 and TRBJ1-2, with 7 bases matching TRBD1. Germline loops: CDR1 MNHNY, CDR2 SVGAGI (reference sequence). CDR3 size: 15 residues. With 7 bases clipped from V and 1 base from J, the junction kept 9 bases outside the gene matches. The DNA of the CDR3 is TGTGCCAGCACCGTAGGGACAGATATTAACTATGGCTACACCTTC. Translating gives CASTVGTDINYGYTF.

The rearrangement links TRBV5-6 to TRBJ1-2; no definite D call. Between the trimmed V and J ends, which lost 0 bases and 1 base, there was a span of 7 bases. Germline V gene data show CDR1 as SGHDT and CDR2 as YYEEEE. This CDR3 contains 14 residues. The CDR3 here is CASSLERGNYGYTF. The CDR3 coding sequence is TGTGCCAGCAGCTTGGAGCGGGGTAACTATGGCTACACCTTC.

This chain joins TRBV5-6 and TRBJ2-7; TRBD1 agrees at 9 bases. V dropped 4 bases and J dropped 5; count of bases not matched to a gene: 10. Germline CDR1 is SGHDT and CDR2 is YYEEEE. The CDR3 has 15 residues. The CDR3, as DNA: TGTGCCAGCAGCCCAGCTGGGACAGGGCGAAACGAGCAGTACTTC. Amino acid sequence: CASSPAGTGRNEQYF.